Reported below is one TCR beta chain. The sample originates from a study of control samples from healthy donors and cancer patients. The V gene's germline CDR1 is KGHSH and CDR2 LQKENI. The CDR3 is 13 residues long. V lost 5 bases and J lost 1, with 8 bases in between. TCRdb keeps only in-frame clones here, not all; method: immunoSEQ multiplex PCR. The table includes approximately 170,000 clones, more than 85% detected once. Sequenced input: blood. This sequence joins TRBV18 and TRBJ2-5; D may be TRBD1 (5 bases). This TCR derives from a woman in her 30s in good health. CDR3 sequence: CASSGAAQETQYF. The DNA for the CDR3 is TGTGCCAGCTCAGGGGCGGCCCAAGAGACCCAGTACTTC.